These 2 T cell receptor beta chains originate from one sample sequenced in a study of spatial heterogeneity in lung cancer. Time point meaning: blood at routine non-recurrence follow-up after resection. From the 5' RACE reads, TCRdb called clonotypes with MiXCR, one entry per CDR3 protein. The sample shows approximately 20,000 distinct CDR3 sequences, more than 8% of them seen only once. The sample was PBMCs, taken at follow-up. The receptors come from a female donor with early-stage non-small cell lung cancer.

This clonotype was seen once. A read error may explain this, as a much larger clone is one base away. The V and J genes are TRBV4-2 and TRBJ1-5; D is ambiguous. The germline V gene encodes CDR1 LGHNA and CDR2 YNFKEQ. The CDR3 loop spans 14 amino acids. The CDR3 nucleotides read TGTACCAGCAGCCAAGAATGGGCACCTCAGCCCCAGCATTTT. Amino acids: CTSSQEWAPQPQHF.

At least ten counts were recorded for this clonotype. This chain uses TRBV4-3 with TRBJ1-1; D not resolved. V was trimmed by 0 bases and J by 4 bases, leaving 6 bases between them. In germline, CDR1 is LGHNA, CDR2 YSLEER. The CDR3 covers 13 residues. The CDR3 DNA reads as TGCGCCAGCAGCCAAGAGCCCGCCACTGAAGCTTTCTTT. It codes for CASSQEPATEAFF.